This entry lists 3 T cell receptor beta chains sequenced from one sample in a study of cytomegalovirus exposure and HLA in healthy donors. PCR primers comprised 60 Vbeta and 13 Jbeta primers. This table comes from immunoSEQ multiplex PCR, and its TCRdb copy is limited to in-frame clones, with some not included. Seen in this sample are 150,000 to 200,000 clones; the ten most common clones hold 6.5%. Sequencing was carried out using PBMCs. The receptor set was obtained from a young man in good health and CMV-seronegative.

V gene TRBV9 combines with J gene TRBJ2-1; 9 nucleotides line up with TRBD2. Germline V gene sequence: CDR1 SGDLS, CDR2 YYNGEE. V gave up 3 bases and J gave up 2 bases; unmatched junction bases: 3. The CDR3 has 15 residues. DNA of the CDR3: TGTGCCAGCAGCGCTCTAGCGGGGACCTACAATGAGCAGTTCTTC. This translates into CASSALAGTYNEQFF.

This sequence joins TRBV19 and TRBJ1-4; 7 bases line up with TRBD1. Germline V gene lookup returns CDR1 LNHDA and CDR2 SQIVND (reference sequence). V trimming: 7 bases; J trimming: 6 bases; junction bases outside the gene matches: 8. The CDR3 totals 14 residues. The CDR3 is CASTDGQEHEKLFF. In DNA form, the CDR3 reads TGTGCCAGTACCGATGGACAGGAACATGAAAAACTGTTTTTT.

The chain recombines TRBV7-9 with TRBJ1-1; possibly TRBD1 for D (5 bases). Trimming stripped 2 bases from V and 0 bases from J, with 10 bases between. The CDR3 totals 15 residues. Germline loops: CDR1 SEHNR, CDR2 FQNEAQ (reference sequence). Here the CDR3 reads CASSLSQGLNTEAFF. CDR3 bases: TGTGCCAGCAGCTTATCGCAGGGCCTGAACACTGAAGCTTTCTTT.